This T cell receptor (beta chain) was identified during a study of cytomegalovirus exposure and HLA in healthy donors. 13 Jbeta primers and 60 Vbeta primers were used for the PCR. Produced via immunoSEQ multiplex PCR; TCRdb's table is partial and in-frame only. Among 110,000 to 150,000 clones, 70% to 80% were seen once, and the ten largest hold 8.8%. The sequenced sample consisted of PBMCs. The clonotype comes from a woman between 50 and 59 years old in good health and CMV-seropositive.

CDR3 nucleotides: TGTGCCAGCAGGGGGGGGAGCTCCTACAATGAGCAGTTCTTC. Translated: CASRGGSSYNEQFF. The V gene is TRBV9, the J gene TRBJ2-1; 7 nucleotides match TRBD2. CDR3 length: 14 amino acids. Looked up from germline, CDR1 is SGDLS and CDR2 is YYNGEE. V dropped 5 bases and J dropped 0; count of bases not matched to a gene: 2.